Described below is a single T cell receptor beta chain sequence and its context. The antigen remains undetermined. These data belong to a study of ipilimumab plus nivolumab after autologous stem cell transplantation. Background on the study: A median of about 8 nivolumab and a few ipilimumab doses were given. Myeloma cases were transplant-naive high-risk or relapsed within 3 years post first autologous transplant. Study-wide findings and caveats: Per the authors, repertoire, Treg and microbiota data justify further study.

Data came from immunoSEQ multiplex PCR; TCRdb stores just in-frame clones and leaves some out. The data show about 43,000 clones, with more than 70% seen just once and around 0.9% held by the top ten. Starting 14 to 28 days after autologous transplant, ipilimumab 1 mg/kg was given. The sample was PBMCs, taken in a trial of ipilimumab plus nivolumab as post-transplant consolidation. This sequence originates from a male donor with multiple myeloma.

The CDR3 nucleotides are TGTGCCTGGAAAGGAACGGGGGCTTACACAGATACGCAGTATTTT. Translated: CAWKGTGAYTDTQYF. The genes are TRBV30 and TRBJ2-3; D assignment may be TRBD1 or TRBD2 (6 bases each). The CDR3 is made up of 15 amino acids. The germline V and J ends were trimmed by 4 bases and 2 bases, with 16 bases remaining between them. Germline CDR1 reads GTSNPN; CDR2 reads SVGIG (reference sequence).